Each of the 13 T cell receptor beta chains below was sequenced from the same sample in a study of T cells in Graves' hyperthyroidism and ophthalmopathy (dated by TCRdb to about 2019). The library was produced with multiplex PCR. The sequencer listed for this sample is Illumina HiSeq 2000. TCR beta CDR3 regions were amplified from RNA transcripts. For the first round of RT-PCR on the TCR CDR3, the HTBI primer set was used together with the Qiagen OneStep RT-PCR kit. TCRdb reprocessing: public reads trimmed at Q25 with fastp, clones called with MiXCR, in-frame beta chains kept. Merged by CDR3 protein, the rows form single entries marked with the most common genes and DNA. The sample table lists roughly 710,000 distinct CDR3 sequences, about 35% of them with a count of one. The top ten constitute roughly 30% of the sample. The sequencing input was blood. The receptors were gathered from a woman in her forties with Graves' hyperthyroidism.

This clonotype was counted a few times. The J gene is TRBJ2-7, the V gene TRBV7-9, with 7 bases fitting TRBD2. Unmatched junction bases numbered 13, after V lost 6 bases and J lost 5 bases. This CDR3 is built from 15 residues. Germline V gene data show CDR1 as SEHNR and CDR2 as FQNEAQ (reference sequence). CDR3 amino acids: CASSFFSSGFHEQYF. The DNA for the CDR3 is TGTGCCAGCAGTTTTTTTAGTAGCGGGTTCCACGAGCAGTACTTC.

J is TRBJ2-5 and V is TRBV7-2, with D unclear. Germline V gives CDR1 SGHTA, CDR2 FQGNSA. V lost 4 bases and J lost 2, with 11 bases in between. The CDR3 runs 14 residues. Written as DNA, the CDR3 is TGTGCCAGCAGCTCCCGGACCCGACAAGAGACCCAGTACTTC. Translation: CASSSRTRQETQYF. Together with reference TRBV7-2 and TRBJ2-5, the CDR3 gives the full variable domain: GAGVSQSPSNKVTEKGKDVELRCDPISGHTALYWYRQSLGQGLEFLIYFQGNSAPDKSGLPSDRFSAERTGGSVSTLTIQRTQQEDSAVYLCASSSRTRQETQYFGPGTRLLVL.

As for this clonotype: The conserved phenylalanine or tryptophan is not found at the CDR3 terminus, so this likely reflects a read error. In DNA, the CDR3 is TGTGCCAGCAGTCGAATCAGAGACACTGAAGCTTTCTCT. It is translated as CASSRIRDTEAFS. V usage is TRBV6-4 and J usage is TRBJ1-1, with no clear D. From germline, CDR1 is MRHNA and CDR2 SNTAGT. V dropped 5 bases and J dropped 3 bases, with 10 bases sitting between them. This CDR3 region has 13 residues.

This clonotype occurred a few times. The chain links TRBV4-3 to TRBJ1-2, with D unresolved. The length of the CDR3 is 15 residues. V lost 3 bases to trimming and J lost 4 bases, with 15 bases between them. From germline, CDR1 is LGHNA and CDR2 YSLEER. The CDR3 is CASSHPGVGGYGYTF. The CDR3 bases are TGCGCCAGCAGCCACCCCGGGGTCGGAGGCTATGGCTACACCTTC.

This clonotype was seen only a few times. This chain connects TRBV9 to TRBJ2-6, with 10 positions matching TRBD2. V was pared by 4 bases and J by 1 base, with 8 bases of the junction left unmatched. Germline V gene lookup returns CDR1 SGDLS and CDR2 YYNGEE. The CDR3 sequence is 18 residues long. CDR3 sequence reads: CASSQDPSGRSGANVLTF. CDR3 coding DNA: TGTGCCAGCAGCCAAGATCCTAGCGGGAGATCTGGGGCCAACGTCCTGACTTTC.

The CDR3 protein is CASSYTGQPNSGNTIYF. DNA for the CDR3: TGTGCCAGCAGTTATACCGGACAGCCGAACTCTGGAAACACCATATATTTT. V and J are TRBV6-5 and TRBJ1-3, with D possibly TRBD1 on 6 matching bases. The CDR3 is made up of 17 amino acids. Germline values: CDR1 MNHEY, CDR2 SVGAGI. V was clipped by 3 bases and J by 0 bases, with 15 bases between them.

There are a few counts of this clonotype. The chain has TRBV6-5 and TRBJ1-3; 7 bases are a match to TRBD1. The germline gives CDR1 MNHEY, CDR2 SVGAGI. V shed 0 bases and J 8 bases; nucleotides not matched to a gene: 4. The CDR3 runs to 14 residues. DNA of the CDR3: TGTGCCAGCAGTTACTCGACAGGGTTTGACACCATATATTTT. It is translated as CASSYSTGFDTIYF.

At least ten counts were recorded for this clonotype. The chain combines TRBV6-5 with TRBJ2-2; maybe TRBD2 (6 bases). Trimming removed 5 bases at V and 7 bases at J, with 11 bases between. The CDR3 totals 13 residues. CDR1 MNHEY and CDR2 SVGAGI come from the germline V gene. The CDR3 region is CASSNRGNGELFF. The DNA of the CDR3 is TGTGCCAGCAGTAACCGCGGGAACGGGGAGCTGTTTTTT.

This clonotype was found many times. J is TRBJ1-4 and V is TRBV20-1; 9 positions agree with TRBD1. Germline CDR1 is DFQATT and CDR2 is SNEGSKA (reference sequence). This CDR3 has 14 amino acids. V lost 6 bases, J lost 6 bases, and 8 bases stayed unmatched. DNA of the CDR3: TGCAGTGCCGCACACCGGGACAGGGATGAAAAACTGTTTTTT. Translating it yields CSAAHRDRDEKLFF.

This CDR3 reads CASSPVLNYEQYF. The DNA of the CDR3 is TGTGCCAGCAGCCCGGTATTGAATTACGAGCAGTACTTC. The V and J genes are TRBV2 and TRBJ2-7; no firm D call. V was pared by 6 bases and J by 4 bases, with 13 bases between. The V gene's germline CDR1 is SNHLY and CDR2 FYNNEI. The length of the CDR3 is 13 residues.

The chain is built from TRBV12-3 or TRBV12-4 and TRBJ2-2, with 11 bases aligning to TRBD1. Trimming removed 7 bases from V and 3 bases from J; junction bases left unmatched: 10. This CDR3 is built from 17 residues. The CDR3 region is CASKNLGTGGDTGELFF. The CDR3 DNA reads TGTGCCAGCAAAAACCTAGGGACAGGGGGAGACACCGGGGAGCTGTTTTTT.

This clonotype occurred a few times. This CDR3 is CATSEPSRADTQYF. The CDR3 nucleotides read TGTGCCACCAGTGAACCTTCTCGTGCAGATACGCAGTATTTT. This chain connects TRBV24-1 to TRBJ2-3; D is ambiguous. V gave up 4 bases and J gave up 4 bases, with 11 bases separating them. The CDR3 is made up of 14 amino acids. Germline values: CDR1 KGHDR, CDR2 SFDVKD.

This clonotype appeared many times. This chain connects TRBV20-1 to TRBJ2-7; 9 bases match TRBD2. The V segment lost 6 bases and the J segment 2 bases; nucleotides outside the gene matches: 11. This CDR3 comprises 15 residues. Germline CDR1 and CDR2: DFQATT and SNEGSKA (reference sequence). DNA of the CDR3: TGCAGTGCCGACCGGGTAGCGGGAGCCACCTACGAGCAGTACTTC. Its translation is CSADRVAGATYEQYF.